These 15 T cell receptor beta chains share one sample of origin, sequenced in a study of T cell responses to AZD1222 COVID-19 vaccine. TCRdb keeps only in-frame clones here, not all; method: immunoSEQ multiplex PCR. This sample has some 150,000 clones, with approximately 85% found just once. The sequences come from peripheral blood, collected on day 0 of AZD1222 vaccination. Receptors originate from an adult in good health.

The chain carries TRBV30 and TRBJ1-2; a possible D gene is TRBD1 (5 bases). In germline, CDR1 is GTSNPN, CDR2 SVGIG (reference sequence). This CDR3 has 13 amino acids. V was clipped by 1 base and J by 0 bases, with 6 bases between them. In DNA form, the CDR3 reads TGTGCCTGGAGTGGACAGCCTAACTATGGCTACACCTTC. Amino acids: CAWSGQPNYGYTF.

This clone showed up just a few times. The chain joins TRBV30 to TRBJ1-1, with TRBD1 identical over 7 bases. Germline CDR1 is GTSNPN and CDR2 is SVGIG (reference sequence). The J segment lost 1 base and the V segment lost 4 bases, leaving 3 bases of the junction unmatched. This CDR3 has 13 residues. CDR3 residues: CAWKGAGNTEAFF. In nucleotides, the CDR3 is TGTGCCTGGAAGGGGGCCGGGAACACTGAAGCTTTCTTT.

The chain carries TRBV30 and TRBJ1-2, with D tentatively TRBD1 (6 bases). The CDR3 is 12 residues long. Germline V CDR1 and CDR2: GTSNPN, SVGIG (reference sequence). V lost 1 base to trimming and J lost 4 bases, with 7 bases between them. CDR3 residues: CAWSGQAYGYTF. CDR3 nucleotide sequence: TGTGCCTGGAGTGGACAGGCCTATGGCTACACCTTC. The full variable domain, rest sourced from reference TRBV30 and TRBJ1-2, is SQTIHQWPATLVQPVGSPLSLECTVEGTSNPNLYWYRQAAGRGLQLLFYSVGIGQISSEVPQNLSASRPQDRQFILSSKKLLLSDSGFYLCAWSGQAYGYTFGSGTRLTVV.

This sequence joins TRBV7-9 and TRBJ1-5, with no clear D. V shed 7 bases and J shed 5 bases, with 18 bases lying between them. The CDR3 runs 15 residues. The germline CDR1 and CDR2 sequences are SEHNR and FQNEAQ (reference sequence). The CDR3: CASTPGFQPHQPQHF. The CDR3 coding sequence is TGTGCCAGCACCCCGGGTTTCCAGCCACATCAGCCCCAGCATTTT. The whole variable domain, filled in from reference TRBV7-9 and TRBJ1-5, reads DTGVSQNPRHKITKRGQNVTFRCDPISEHNRLYWYRQTLGQGPEFLTYFQNEAQLEKSRLLSDRFSAERPKGSFSTLEIQRTEQGDSAMYLCASTPGFQPHQPQHFGDGTRLSIL.

Remarks on this clone: This may come from a read error, since a much larger clone is one base off. The chain couples TRBV2 to TRBJ1-2; no definite D call. This CDR3 has 12 residues. Between the trimmed V and J ends, which lost 4 bases and 2 bases, there was a span of 5 bases. CDR1 is SNHLY and CDR2 is FYNNEI in the germline V gene. This CDR3 is CASSAENYGYTF. CDR3 sequence (DNA): TGTGCCAGCAGTGCAGAAAACTATGGCTACACCTTC.

This clone appeared a single time. The rearrangement links TRBV4-2 to TRBJ2-1, with a possible D match to TRBD2 (5 bases). Germline V CDR1 and CDR2: LGHNA, YNFKEQ. This CDR3 comprises 18 residues. Trimming stripped 4 bases from V and 8 bases from J, with 27 bases between. CDR3 bases: TGTGCCAGCAGCCCAAGATGGGTCGGGCTAGCCGACACGGATGAGCAGTTCTTC. As protein: CASSPRWVGLADTDEQFF.

The chain carries TRBV6-5 and TRBJ1-1; D not certain. Trimming removed 2 bases at V and 3 bases at J, with 4 bases between. Germline CDR1 reads MNHEY; CDR2 reads SVGAGI. CDR3 size: 12 residues. The CDR3 is CASSYGHTEAFF. CDR3 coding DNA: TGTGCCAGCAGTTACGGGCACACTGAAGCTTTCTTT.

This rearrangement joins TRBV20-1 to TRBJ1-2, with unresolved D. V dropped 0 bases and J dropped 5 bases, with 1 base sitting between them. This CDR3 region has 10 residues. CDR1 is DFQATT, CDR2 SNEGSKA, per germline (reference sequence). In DNA, the CDR3 is TGCAGTGCTAGAGAATATGGCTACACCTTC. Translation: CSAREYGYTF.

The chain carries TRBV2 and TRBJ2-5; D remains ambiguous. Germline lookup yields CDR1 SNHLY and CDR2 FYNNEI. V was clipped by 8 bases and J by 1 base, with 11 bases between them. The CDR3 contains 13 residues. CDR3 sequence: CASFGQSQETQYF. CDR3 bases: TGTGCCAGCTTTGGGCAGTCCCAAGAGACCCAGTACTTC.

The gene calls are TRBV6-5 and TRBJ2-1; D gene uncertain. CDR1 is MNHEY, CDR2 SVGAGI, per germline. The V end was cut by 4 bases, the J end by 10 bases, with 11 bases between. CDR3 length equals 12 residues. The CDR3, as DNA: TGTGCCAGCAGTTCGCCCAGAGCGGAGCAGTTCTTC. Residues: CASSSPRAEQFF.

The chain uses TRBV19 and TRBJ1-4; D is perhaps TRBD1 (5 bases). V was trimmed by 4 bases and J by 6 bases, leaving 15 bases between them. The CDR3 contains 15 residues. Germline loops: CDR1 LNHDA, CDR2 SQIVND (reference sequence). The CDR3 spells CASSRDRSQDEKLFF. The CDR3 DNA follows: TGTGCCAGTAGTAGGGACCGATCGCAAGATGAAAAACTGTTTTTT.

J is TRBJ1-1 and V is TRBV29-1; unclear D gene. Trimming shortened V by 0 bases and J by 6 bases, and 20 bases separated the two germline ends. Germline values: CDR1 SQVTM, CDR2 ANQGSEA. The CDR3 sequence is 16 residues long. The CDR3 sequence is CSVEDLKGPRDPEAFF. The CDR3 nucleotides read TGCAGCGTTGAAGATCTTAAGGGCCCTAGAGATCCTGAAGCTTTCTTT.

The chain links TRBV6-5 to TRBJ1-3; D not resolved. V lost 6 bases and J 0 bases, leaving 12 bases between the germline ends. In germline, CDR1 is MNHEY, CDR2 SVGAGI. The CDR3 runs 15 residues. The CDR3 reads CASSGRSGSGNTIYF. CDR3 bases: TGTGCCAGCAGCGGACGCTCCGGCTCTGGAAACACCATATATTTT.

V is TRBV29-1 and J is TRBJ2-1; TRBD2 agrees at 8 bases. Losses at the gene ends were 1 base for V and 8 bases for J; bases not matched to a gene: 7. This CDR3 spans 14 amino acids. Germline assignment: CDR1 SQVTM and CDR2 ANQGSEA. CDR3: CSVEGPGGPYEQFF. CDR3 DNA: TGCAGCGTTGAAGGTCCGGGAGGGCCCTATGAGCAGTTCTTC.

The chain uses TRBV7-8 and TRBJ2-7, with D possibly being TRBD1 (5 bases). V lost 2 bases, J lost 7 bases, and 15 bases lay in between. Germline V gives CDR1 SGHVS, CDR2 FQNEAQ. CDR3 length equals 14 residues. In nucleotides, the CDR3 is TGTGCCAGCAGCTTAAGGGCAGGGTACGAGGAGCAGTACTTC. Translation gives CASSLRAGYEEQYF.